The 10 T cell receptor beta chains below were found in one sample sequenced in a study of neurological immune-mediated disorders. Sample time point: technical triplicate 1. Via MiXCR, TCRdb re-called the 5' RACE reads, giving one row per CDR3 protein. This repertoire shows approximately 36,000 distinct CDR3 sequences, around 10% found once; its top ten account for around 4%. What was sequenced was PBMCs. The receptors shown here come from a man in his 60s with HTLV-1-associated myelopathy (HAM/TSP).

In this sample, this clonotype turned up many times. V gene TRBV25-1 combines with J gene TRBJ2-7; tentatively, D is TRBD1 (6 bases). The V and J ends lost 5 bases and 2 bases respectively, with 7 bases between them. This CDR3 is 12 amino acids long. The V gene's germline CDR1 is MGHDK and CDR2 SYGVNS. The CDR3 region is CASSTGTYEQYF. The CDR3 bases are TGTGCCAGCAGTACAGGGACCTACGAGCAGTACTTC.

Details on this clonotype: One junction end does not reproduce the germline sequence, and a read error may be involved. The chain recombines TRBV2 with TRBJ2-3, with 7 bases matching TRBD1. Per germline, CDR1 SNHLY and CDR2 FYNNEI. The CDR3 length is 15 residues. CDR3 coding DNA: TGTGCCAGCAGCGAACAGGGGTACGAGGCAGATACACAGTATTTT. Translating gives CASSEQGYEADTQYF.

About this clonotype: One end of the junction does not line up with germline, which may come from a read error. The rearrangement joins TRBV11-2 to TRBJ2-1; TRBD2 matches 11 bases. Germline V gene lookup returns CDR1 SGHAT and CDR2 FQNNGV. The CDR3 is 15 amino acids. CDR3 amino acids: CASSSGLAEYNEKFF. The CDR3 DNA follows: TGTGCAAGCAGCTCGGGACTAGCGGAGTACAATGAGAAGTTCTTC.

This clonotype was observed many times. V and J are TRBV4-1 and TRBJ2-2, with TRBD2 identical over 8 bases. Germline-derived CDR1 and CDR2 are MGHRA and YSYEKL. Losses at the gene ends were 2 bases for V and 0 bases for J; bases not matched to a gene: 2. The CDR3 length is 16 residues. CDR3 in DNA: TGCGCCAGCAGCCAACTGACTAGCGCGAACACCGGGGAGCTGTTTTTT. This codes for CASSQLTSANTGELFF.

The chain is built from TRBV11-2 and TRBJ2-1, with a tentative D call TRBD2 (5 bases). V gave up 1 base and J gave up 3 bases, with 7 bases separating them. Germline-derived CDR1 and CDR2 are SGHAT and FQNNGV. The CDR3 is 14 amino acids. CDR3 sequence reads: CASSLGTFYNEQFF. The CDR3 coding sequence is TGTGCCAGCAGCTTAGGGACTTTCTACAATGAGCAGTTCTTC. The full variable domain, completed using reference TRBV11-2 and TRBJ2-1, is EAGVAQSPRYKIIEKRQSVAFWCNPISGHATLYWYQQILGQGPKLLIQFQNNGVVDDSQLPKDRFSAERLKGVDSTLKIQPAKLEDSAVYLCASSLGTFYNEQFFGPGTRLTVL.

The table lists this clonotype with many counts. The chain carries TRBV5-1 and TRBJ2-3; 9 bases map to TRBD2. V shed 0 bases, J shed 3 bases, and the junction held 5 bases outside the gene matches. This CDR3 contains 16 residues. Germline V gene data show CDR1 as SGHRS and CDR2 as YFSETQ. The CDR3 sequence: CASSLEASGDTDTQYF. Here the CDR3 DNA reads TGCGCCAGCAGCTTGGAAGCTAGCGGGGATACAGATACGCAGTATTTT.

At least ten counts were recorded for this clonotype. CDR3: CASSPGTSGTGELFF. The CDR3 nucleotides read TGTGCCAGCAGCCCAGGGACTAGCGGGACCGGGGAGCTGTTTTTT. The chain uses TRBV7-3 and TRBJ2-2, with 12 bases aligning to TRBD2. CDR3 length: 15 amino acids. J lost 5 bases, V lost 5 bases, and 3 bases had no gene match. Germline V gene lookup returns CDR1 SGHTA and CDR2 FQGTGA.

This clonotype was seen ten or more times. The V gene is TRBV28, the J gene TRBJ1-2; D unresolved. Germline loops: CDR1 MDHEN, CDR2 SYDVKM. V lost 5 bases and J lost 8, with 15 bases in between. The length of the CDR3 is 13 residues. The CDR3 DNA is TGTGCCAGCAGTCTTCCCGCAGCGGGAGGCTACACCTTC. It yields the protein CASSLPAAGGYTF.

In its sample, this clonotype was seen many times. The CDR3 sequence: CATSPRFGLYNEQFF. The CDR3 DNA sequence: TGTGCCACCAGCCCCCGATTTGGGCTTTACAATGAGCAGTTCTTC. V usage is TRBV15 and J usage is TRBJ2-1, with unresolved D. The germline V gene has CDR1 LNHNV and CDR2 YYDKDF (reference sequence). The CDR3 is 15 residues long. V lost 5 bases and J lost 4, with 15 bases in between.

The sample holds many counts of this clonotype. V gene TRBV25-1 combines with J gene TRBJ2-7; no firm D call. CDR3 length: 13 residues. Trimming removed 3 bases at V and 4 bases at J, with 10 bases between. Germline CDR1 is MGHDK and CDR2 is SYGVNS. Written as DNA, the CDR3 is TGTGCCAGCAGTGACCAGACAAGGTACGAGCAGTACTTC. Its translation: CASSDQTRYEQYF.